This TCR beta chain was documented in a study of T cell repertoires in ileal Crohn's disease. Per sample, about 460 nanograms of biopsy DNA were TCRB immunosequenced. Clones were read by immunoSEQ multiplex PCR, and TCRdb kept only the in-frame ones, dropping some. Here the sample spans 1,400 to 1,500 clones, roughly 80% being singletons. V lost 5 bases and J 2 bases, leaving 10 bases between the germline ends. This CDR3 contains 14 residues. CDR1 and CDR2 (germline): MDHEN, SYDVKM. The TCR sequence derives from an adult with Crohn's disease. Sequenced: ileal tissue. The chain recombines TRBV28 with TRBJ1-5, with D perhaps TRBD1 (5 bases). The DNA of the CDR3 is TGTGCCAGCAGTGGGGCCCTGGGCAATCAGCCCCAGCATTTT. It is translated as CASSGALGNQPQHF.